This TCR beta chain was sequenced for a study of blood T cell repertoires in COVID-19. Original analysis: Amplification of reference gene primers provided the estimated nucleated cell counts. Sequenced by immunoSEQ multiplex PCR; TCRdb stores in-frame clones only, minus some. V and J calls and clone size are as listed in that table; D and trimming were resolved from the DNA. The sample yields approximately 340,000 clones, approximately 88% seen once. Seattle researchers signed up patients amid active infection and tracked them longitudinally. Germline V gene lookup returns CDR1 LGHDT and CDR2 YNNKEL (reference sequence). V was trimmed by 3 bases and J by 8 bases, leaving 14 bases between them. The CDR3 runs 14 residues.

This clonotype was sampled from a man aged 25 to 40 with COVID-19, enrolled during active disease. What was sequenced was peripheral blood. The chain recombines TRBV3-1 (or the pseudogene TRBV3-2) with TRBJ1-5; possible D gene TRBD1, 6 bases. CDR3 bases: TGTGCCAGCAGCCAGCAAGGCAGGGGTGAGCCCCAGCATTTT. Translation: CASSQQGRGEPQHF.